These 15 T cell receptor beta chains came from one sample sequenced in a study of cytomegalovirus exposure and HLA in healthy donors (dated by TCRdb to the late 2010s). The library was obtained by the immunoSEQ multiplex PCR assay. The immuneACCESS repertoire file appears here via TCRdb, limited to in-frame rearrangements. These files lack a portion of the clones; in checked studies, under half of the deficit traces to unresolved V genes, and the cause of the others is not known. The sample yields 200,000 or so clones; roughly 82% were counted once. Over 5.5% of the sample belongs to the ten largest clones. The sequenced sample consisted of PBMCs. These receptors were obtained from a man in his late teens or twenties in good health and CMV-seropositive.

V is TRBV7-3 and J is TRBJ2-2; 7 bases agree with TRBD1. Trimming cost V 2 bases and J 7 bases; bases outside gene matches: 4. Germline V lookup: CDR1 SGHTA, CDR2 FQGTGA. The CDR3 spans 14 residues. This chain's CDR3 is CASSLGQAGGELFF. The CDR3 DNA reads TGTGCCAGCAGCTTAGGACAGGCCGGCGGGGAGCTGTTTTTT.

This chain connects TRBV7-2 to TRBJ2-1; 11 nucleotides align to TRBD2. J lost 2 bases, V lost 2 bases, and 8 bases had no gene match. Germline loops: CDR1 SGHTA, CDR2 FQGNSA. The CDR3 runs 18 residues. This CDR3 is CASSLTTSGILTYNEQFF. CDR3 DNA sequence: TGTGCCAGCAGCTTAACGACTAGCGGGATCCTCACCTACAATGAGCAGTTCTTC.

The genes are TRBV6-5 and TRBJ2-3, with D possibly being TRBD2 (6 bases). The CDR3 totals 15 residues. Germline V gives CDR1 MNHEY, CDR2 SVGAGI. V dropped 1 base and J dropped 3 bases, with 11 bases sitting between them. CDR3 sequence (DNA): TGTGCCAGCAGTTACTACGGGGGAGGTACAGATACGCAGTATTTT. It encodes CASSYYGGGTDTQYF.

The gene calls are TRBV5-6 and TRBJ1-4, with D uncertain. The germline CDR1 and CDR2 sequences are SGHDT and YYEEEE. Trimming stripped 3 bases from V and 2 bases from J, with 17 bases between. This CDR3 is 17 amino acids long. This CDR3 reads CASSSRTEGWTNEKLFF. CDR3 DNA: TGTGCCAGCAGCTCCCGGACCGAGGGATGGACTAATGAAAAACTGTTTTTT.

The rearrangement joins TRBV30 to TRBJ1-2, with 7 positions matching TRBD1. The CDR3 length is 12 residues. Trimming removed 0 bases from V and 6 bases from J; junction bases left unmatched: 1. From germline, CDR1 is GTSNPN and CDR2 SVGIG (reference sequence). DNA of the CDR3: TGTGCCTGGAGTGTAGGACAGGATGGCTACACCTTC. Translated: CAWSVGQDGYTF.

This chain uses TRBV7-3 with TRBJ2-1; D is possibly TRBD2 (6 bases). The CDR3 loop spans 15 amino acids. V gave up 6 bases and J gave up 0 bases, with 12 bases separating them. Per the germline V gene, CDR1 is SGHTA and CDR2 is FQGTGA. CDR3 coding DNA: TGTGCCAGCAGGCGGGACTCCAGCTCCTACAATGAGCAGTTCTTC. This codes for CASRRDSSSYNEQFF.

CDR3 region: CSVEMVGSGRAFETQYF. CDR3 sequence (DNA): TGCAGCGTTGAGATGGTTGGTAGCGGGAGGGCCTTTGAGACCCAGTACTTC. The V and J genes are TRBV29-1 and TRBJ2-5; 11 bases map to TRBD2. The CDR3 runs to 17 residues. V dropped 3 bases and J dropped 5; count of bases not matched to a gene: 14. Germline V CDR1 and CDR2: SQVTM, ANQGSEA.

The rearrangement links TRBV5-1 to TRBJ2-3; D is perhaps TRBD1 (5 bases). V was trimmed by 2 bases and J by 1 base, leaving 11 bases between them. Germline CDR1 SGHRS, CDR2 YFSETQ. This CDR3 comprises 15 residues. The CDR3 nucleotides are TGCGCCAGCAGCTTTACTACAGGCGGCACAGATACGCAGTATTTT. It specifies CASSFTTGGTDTQYF. Full variable domain (remainder filled in from reference TRBV5-1 and TRBJ2-3): KAGVTQTPRYLIKTRGQQVTLSCSPISGHRSVSWYQQTPGQGLQFLFEYFSETQRNKGNFPGRFSGRQFSNSRSEMNVSTLELGDSALYLCASSFTTGGTDTQYFGPGTRLTVL.

The chain employs TRBV7-8 and TRBJ1-2; maybe TRBD1 (5 bases). V lost 5 bases, J lost 0 bases, and 31 bases lay in between. Germline values: CDR1 SGHVS, CDR2 FQNEAQ. This CDR3 comprises 21 residues. The CDR3 loop is CASSQSRMRLGERGTNYGYTF. CDR3 in DNA: TGTGCCAGCAGCCAGAGTCGTATGAGGCTCGGGGAACGGGGGACTAACTATGGCTACACCTTC.

This clone occurred once. CDR3 nucleotide sequence: TGTGCCAGCAGCCCCGGGAACACCGGGGAGCTGTTTTTT. As protein: CASSPGNTGELFF. The V call is TRBV6-6, the J call TRBJ2-2, with D unclear. The V end lost 6 bases, the J end lost 1 base, and 6 bases lay between the germline ends. From germline, CDR1 is MNHNY and CDR2 SVGAGI (reference sequence). The CDR3 is made up of 13 amino acids.

This chain connects TRBV28 to TRBJ2-7; 7 bases match TRBD1. Germline V gene lookup returns CDR1 MDHEN and CDR2 SYDVKM. The CDR3 contains 14 residues. J gave up 0 bases and V 3 bases, and 2 bases lay outside the gene matches. The CDR3 sequence: CASSLWDSSYEQYF. CDR3 coding DNA: TGTGCCAGCAGTTTGTGGGACAGCTCCTACGAGCAGTACTTC.

The chain uses TRBV5-1 and TRBJ1-5; TRBD1 might be the D (6 bases). The CDR3 has 15 amino acids. The germline V gene has CDR1 SGHRS and CDR2 YFSETQ. Trimming stripped 4 bases from V and 0 bases from J, with 11 bases between. The chain's CDR3 is CASSLQGNSNQPQHF. The CDR3 DNA is TGCGCCAGCAGCCTACAGGGTAATAGCAATCAGCCCCAGCATTTT.

The chain uses TRBV28 and TRBJ1-4; 8 bases line up with TRBD1. Germline V lookup: CDR1 MDHEN, CDR2 SYDVKM. The length of the CDR3 is 14 residues. V lost 6 bases and J lost 7; bases outside the gene matches: 7. CDR3 sequence (DNA): TGTGCCAGCAGCTCTGACAGGGGCGGTGAAAAACTGTTTTTT. This translates into CASSSDRGGEKLFF.

This clone was recorded a few times. This chain connects TRBV19 to TRBJ2-1; D unresolved. V was pared by 5 bases and J by 15 bases, with 14 bases between. CDR1 and CDR2 (germline): LNHDA, SQIVND (reference sequence). The CDR3 totals 11 residues. CDR3 in DNA: TGTGCCAGTAGTGACCGGGTTTTGAGGTTCTTC. Translating it yields CASSDRVLRFF.

The chain has TRBV6-6 and TRBJ2-1; TRBD2 agrees at 10 bases. With 4 bases clipped from V and 8 bases from J, the junction kept 5 bases outside the gene matches. Germline V lookup: CDR1 MNHNY, CDR2 SVGAGI (reference sequence). The CDR3 sequence is 14 residues long. The CDR3 DNA is TGTGCCAGCAGTTTCCAGCGGGAGGGCCATGAGCAGTTCTTC. Protein sequence: CASSFQREGHEQFF.